The rows below give T cell receptor beta chains drawn from one sample of a study of beta chain features in type 1 diabetes. The method was immunoSEQ multiplex PCR; TCRdb's version includes in-frame clones alone and lacks a portion of them. Of under 850,000 clones listed, 13% are singletons. Sequences were obtained from naive CD4+ T cells from blood. The receptors come from a man between 18 and 35 years old with type 1 diabetes. Each CDR3 is given with its conserved first and last residue. The D gene is left open where the match is weak. Rows give clone size only sometimes, using once, few, many, or a class for an expanded clone.

d_call j_call clone_size v_call cdr3_nt cdr3_aa
. TRBJ1-6 . TRBV4-1 TGCGCCAGCAGCCAAGAGACAGGACGAGAGAAAAATTCACCCCTCCACTTT CASSQETGREKNSPLHF
. TRBJ1-5 . TRBV27 TGTGCCAGCAGTTTATCGCGCAGAGATTCTAGCAATCAGCCCCAGCATTTT CASSLSRRDSSNQPQHF
. TRBJ2-5 . TRBV7-7 TGTGCCAGCAGCCCGGGTGGGGACCCTTCGGAGACCCAGTACTTC CASSPGGDPSETQYF
. TRBJ1-6 few TRBV2 TGTGCCAGCAGTACATCAGGGTCACCCCTCCACTTT CASSTSGSPLHF
. TRBJ1-5 few TRBV30 TGTGCCTGGGCGCAGGGGTTAGATCAGCCCCAGCATTTT CAWAQGLDQPQHF
. TRBJ1-4 . TRBV29-1 TGCAGCGTGGGTATCGGGGGCGCTGAAAAACTGTTTTTT CSVGIGGAEKLFF
. TRBJ1-1 . TRBV9 TGTGCCAGCAGCGTTTCGACAGTCCTCGACCCTGAAGCTTTCTTT CASSVSTVLDPEAFF
TRBD1 TRBJ2-3 . TRBV5-1 TGCGCCAGCAGCTTTTTGGGACAGGGGGACGCAGATACGCAGTATTTT CASSFLGQGDADTQYF
. TRBJ1-3 few TRBV5-1 TGCGCCAGCAGCTTGGATGGGGTGGCCCCTGGAAACACCATATATTTT CASSLDGVAPGNTIYF
. TRBJ2-7 . TRBV28 TGTGCCAGCAGTTTGAGAGATAGGGGGAGCTACGAGCAGTACTTC CASSLRDRGSYEQYF
. TRBJ1-2 few TRBV7-9 TGTGCCAGCAGCTCCCCTCCTACGGCATATGGCTACACCTTC CASSSPPTAYGYTF
. TRBJ1-5 . TRBV30 TGTGCCTGGGGCCGGGACACCTACAATCAGCCCCAGCATTTT CAWGRDTYNQPQHF
. TRBJ1-2 few TRBV29-1 TGCAGCGTCGAGTCCTATGGCTACACCTTC CSVESYGYTF
TRBD2 TRBJ2-3 . TRBV10-3 TGTGCCATCAGTCTGCGGGGGGGCACAGATACGCAGTATTTT CAISLRGGTDTQYF
. TRBJ2-3 . TRBV5-4 TGTGCCAGCAGCTTGGGTCGCACAGATACGCAGTATTTT CASSLGRTDTQYF